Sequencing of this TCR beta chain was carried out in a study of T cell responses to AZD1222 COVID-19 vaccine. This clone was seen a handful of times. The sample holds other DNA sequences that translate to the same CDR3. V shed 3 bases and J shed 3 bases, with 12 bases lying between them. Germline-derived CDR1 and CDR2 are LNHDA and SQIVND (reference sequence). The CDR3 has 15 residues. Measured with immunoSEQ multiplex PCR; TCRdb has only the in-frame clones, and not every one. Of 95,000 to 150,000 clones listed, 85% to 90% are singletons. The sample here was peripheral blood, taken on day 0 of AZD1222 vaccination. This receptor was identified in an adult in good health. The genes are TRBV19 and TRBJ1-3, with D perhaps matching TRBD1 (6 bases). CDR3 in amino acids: CASSIPTGSGNTIYF. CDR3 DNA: TGTGCCAGTAGTATCCCAACAGGGAGTGGAAACACCATATATTTT. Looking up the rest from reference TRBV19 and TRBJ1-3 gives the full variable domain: DGGITQSPKYLFRKEGQNVTLSCEQNLNHDAMYWYRQDPGQGLRLIYYSQIVNDFQKGDIAEGYSVSREKKESFPLTVTSAQKNPTAFYLCASSIPTGSGNTIYFGEGSWLTVV.